The rows below give T cell receptor beta chains drawn from one sample of a study of blood T cell repertoires in COVID-19. Some clones are missing from TCRdb's copy, which holds only in-frame ones; the method was immunoSEQ multiplex PCR. The sample records roughly 97,000 clones, roughly four fifths being singletons. Sequenced: peripheral blood. The receptor source for this set is a man aged 60 to 75 with acute or convalescent COVID-19. Each CDR3 is given with its conserved first and last residue. A D gene is named only where the DNA matches it firmly. Some rows mark clone size as missing; the rest say once, few, many or name a class of expanded clone.

.	TRBJ2-1	TRBV5-1	.	TGCGCCAGCAGCTTTCAGGGGATGAGCAATGAGCAGTTCTTC	CASSFQGMSNEQFF
.	TRBJ1-1	TRBV7-2	.	TGTGCCAGCAGCTTAGGGAGAATGAACACTGAAGCTTTCTTT	CASSLGRMNTEAFF
TRBD2	TRBJ2-3	TRBV19	.	TGTGCCAGTAGTGAGCCATCTAGCGGGGGTTCAGATACGCAGTATTTT	CASSEPSSGGSDTQYF
.	TRBJ1-5	TRBV28	few	TGTGCCAGCAATCCTGGGCTATTTCAGCCCCAGCATTTT	CASNPGLFQPQHF
.	TRBJ2-1	TRBV9	.	TGTGCCAGCAGCGCGCAAGGGGGTCTAATGACGCAGTTCTTC	CASSAQGGLMTQFF
TRBD1	TRBJ1-4	TRBV3-1/TRBV3-2	.	TGTGCCAGCAGCCAACGACAGGGTTGGGCTGAAAAACTGTTTTTT	CASSQRQGWAEKLFF
TRBD1	TRBJ2-7	TRBV2	.	TGTGCCAGCAGTTACACGGTTGGACAGGGGGTTGTGCAGTACTTC	CASSYTVGQGVVQYF
TRBD1	TRBJ1-2	TRBV18	.	TGTGCCAGCTCGACGTCGGGACAGGGCCACTATGGCTACACCTTC	CASSTSGQGHYGYTF
TRBD2	TRBJ2-3	TRBV27	.	TGTGCCAGCAGGCTAGCGGGAGGGGTAGATACGCAGTATTTT	CASRLAGGVDTQYF
.	TRBJ1-2	TRBV7-2	.	TGTGCCAGCAGCCTTCTAGGTGTTTTAAGCTATGGCTACACCTTC	CASSLLGVLSYGYTF
.	TRBJ1-1	TRBV20-1	.	TGCAGTGCACGGACACATGAAGCTTTCTTT	CSARTHEAFF
TRBD1	TRBJ1-1	TRBV5-1	.	TGCGCCAGCAGGCCACAGGGGGCGGACACTGAAGCTTTCTTT	CASRPQGADTEAFF
TRBD2	TRBJ2-1	TRBV9	.	TGTGCCAGCAGCGAAGCGGGATCACCCTACAATGAGCAGTTCTTC	CASSEAGSPYNEQFF
.	TRBJ2-7	TRBV15	.	TGTGCCACCAGCAGAGGTAACTACGAGCAGTACTTC	CATSRGNYEQYF
.	TRBJ1-5	TRBV6-5	.	TGTGCCAGCGTAAGGTCCTTTCTAGCAAATCAGCCCCAGCATTTT	CASVRSFLANQPQHF
.	TRBJ1-2	TRBV7-9	.	TGTGCCAGCAGCTTAGTTGCGGTGAGCTATGGCTACACCTTC	CASSLVAVSYGYTF
.	TRBJ2-2	TRBV21-1	once	TGTGCCAGCAGCAAATCTCCTAGCGGGGTTAACACCGGGGAGCTGTTTTTT	CASSKSPSGVNTGELFF
.	TRBJ2-1	TRBV3-1/TRBV3-2	.	TGTGCCAGCAGCTTCTATGAGGCTCAGGAGCAGTTCTTC	CASSFYEAQEQFF
TRBD2	TRBJ2-7	TRBV4-3	.	TGCGCCAGCAGCCAAGTCGCGGGAGGGTACGAGCAGTACTTC	CASSQVAGGYEQYF
.	TRBJ2-7	TRBV19	.	TGTGCCAGTAGCGGGAACCACTACGAGCAGTACTTC	CASSGNHYEQYF
.	TRBJ2-5	TRBV2	.	TGTGCCAGCAGGCGACACGGCGGGGAGACCCAGTACTTC	CASRRHGGETQYF
.	TRBJ1-6	TRBV27	.	TGTGCCAGCACCGCGACAGATTATAATTCACCCCTCCACTTT	CASTATDYNSPLHF
.	TRBJ1-3	TRBV7-5	.	TGTGCCAGAAGCTCTTCTGGAAACACCATATATTTT	CARSSSGNTIYF
TRBD1	TRBJ2-1	TRBV10-3	.	TGTGCCATCAGTAGGGGGGGACAGGGGGCCTACAATGAGCAGTTCTTC	CAISRGGQGAYNEQFF
TRBD1	TRBJ1-1	TRBV18	.	TGTGCCAGCCTGGGACAGATCATGAACACTGAAGCTTTCTTT	CASLGQIMNTEAFF
TRBD1	TRBJ2-3	TRBV5-1	.	TGCGCCAGCAGCCTGACAGGGGGCGCATCAGATACGCAGTATTTT	CASSLTGGASDTQYF
TRBD2	TRBJ2-7	TRBV11-3	.	TGTGCCAGCAGTTCCGGGACTAGCGGCTCGGGGGAGCAGTACTTC	CASSSGTSGSGEQYF
.	TRBJ1-2	TRBV6-1	.	TGTGCCAGCAGTGAAAGAGGCAATGGCTACACCTTC	CASSERGNGYTF
.	TRBJ2-3	TRBV5-1	.	TGCGCCAGCAGCTTTAACAGGGATCACTCGGCTGGCACAGATACGCAGTATTTT	CASSFNRDHSAGTDTQYF
.	TRBJ1-1	TRBV7-2	few	TGTGCCAGCAGCTTAGGGGGGGGCCTGGACACTGAAGCTTTCTTT	CASSLGGGLDTEAFF
.	TRBJ2-7	TRBV19	.	TGTGCCAGTAGTGATCGGTGGGAGCAGTACTTC	CASSDRWEQYF
.	TRBJ2-1	TRBV11-2	.	TGTGCCAGCAGCTTAGTGACGGGAGATATTAATGAGCAGTTCTTC	CASSLVTGDINEQFF
TRBD1	TRBJ1-3	TRBV19	.	TGTGCCAGTAGAACGGGACAGCGGCTTGGAAACACCATATATTTT	CASRTGQRLGNTIYF
.	TRBJ1-5	TRBV19	.	TGTGCCAGTAGTATGGGAGGGGTTTATAGCAATCAGCCCCAGCATTTT	CASSMGGVYSNQPQHF